The following is a T cell receptor (beta chain) sequence with its context. Its antigen is unknown. No qualities accompany the bases; no much larger clone lies one base away. Thawed PBMCs were FACS-sorted into unstimulated Tregs (CD4+CD25+CD127-), CD4+ non-Tregs (CD4+CD25-), CD4 cells and CD8 cells. Healthy control blood was obtained either as purchased buffy coats or from healthy volunteers. Healthy control blood was processed to PBMCs by Ficoll density gradient and cryopreserved, and patient PBMCs were collected before and after transplant. Genomic DNA was extracted from sorted cells with the QIAGEN DNeasy Blood and Tissue Kit for TCRbeta CDR3 sequencing. High-throughput TCRbeta CDR3 sequencing, which included PCR amplification with bias correction and internal controls, was done commercially through immunoSEQ. The source study handled its data this way. Unique productive TCRbeta sequences were defined by CDR3 nucleotide sequence where primers matched, and otherwise by CDR3 amino acid sequence together with Vbeta and Jbeta genes. To correct for sorting error, sequences found in more than one sorted population at a frequency ratio of 2:1 or less were discarded, and the remaining shared sequences were assigned to the population with the higher frequency. Donor-reactive sequences were defined as at least 5-fold expanded in CFSE-low cells versus unstimulated cells, with frequency of at least 0.01% in CFSE-low cells. Repertoire divergence was quantified by Jensen-Shannon divergence calculated from the top 100 TCRbeta sequences ranked by frequency. For samples with multiple sequencing runs, sorting error was corrected in each run separately before the runs were combined. TCRdb holds this immuneACCESS table with in-frame rearrangements only. Some clones are missing; in checked studies, unresolved V genes explain under half, and the rest has no known cause. The DNA gave D and trimming, while V, J and clone size come from that table. The sample table records some 240,000 clones; approximately 84% of these occur just once. The ten largest clones capture 0.5% to 0.65% of the sample.

The record originates from a study of Tregs in tolerant kidney transplant recipients (dated by TCRdb to between 2019 and 2020). Concerning the study at large: The study used TCRbeta sequencing to identify donor-specific regulatory T cells before combined kidney and bone marrow transplantation, then tracked those cells after transplant. In a few healthy controls, several methods of expanding Tregs specific for an allogeneic donor were compared by TCRbeta repertoire sequencing. On the study overall, not on this receptor specifically: The study was constrained by small patient numbers, and validation of the findings is required in larger populations and under other immunosuppression protocols. The most biologically relevant and donor-specific TCRbeta repertoire appeared to be identified by expanding Tregs with activated donor B cells. Although technical replication error seemed to be minimal, the question of biological reproducibility was not addressed directly.

Cut back by 2 bases and 0 bases, the V and J ends lie 8 bases apart. The CDR3 sequence holds 14 residues, the cysteine and phenylalanine included. Only the CDR3 part of the read is kept: 42 bases, read in frame from the first base. CDR1 SGDLS and CDR2 YYNGEE are derived from the germline V gene. The clonotype was recovered from a human donor in good health. The chain is encoded by TRBV9 joined to TRBJ1-2; perhaps TRBD1 is the D gene, with 5 bases matching. Sample: CD4+ T cells from blood. The nucleotide sequence is given as TGTGCCAGCAGCGTGATGACAGCTAACTATGGCTACACCTTC. It is translated as CASSVMTANYGYTF.